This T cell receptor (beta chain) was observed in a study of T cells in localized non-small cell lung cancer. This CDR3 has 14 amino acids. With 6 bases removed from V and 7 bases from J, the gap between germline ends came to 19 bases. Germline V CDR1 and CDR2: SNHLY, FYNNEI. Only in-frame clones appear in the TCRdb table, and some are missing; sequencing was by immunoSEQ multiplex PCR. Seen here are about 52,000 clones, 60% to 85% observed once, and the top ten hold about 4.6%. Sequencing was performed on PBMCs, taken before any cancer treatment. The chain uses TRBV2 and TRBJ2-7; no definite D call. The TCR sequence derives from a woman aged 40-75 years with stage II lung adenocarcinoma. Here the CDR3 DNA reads TGTGCCAGCAGGCAGAGCCATCTACCTGGGGAGCAGTACTTC. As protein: CASRQSHLPGEQYF. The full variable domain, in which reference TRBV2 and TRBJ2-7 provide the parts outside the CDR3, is EPEVTQTPSHQVTQMGQEVILRCVPISNHLYFYWYRQILGQKVEFLVSFYNNEISEKSEIFDDQFSVERPDGSNFTLKIRSTKLEDSAMYFCASRQSHLPGEQYFGPGTRLTVT.